This passage covers 7 T cell receptor beta chains from one sample sequenced in a study of T cell responses to AZD1222 COVID-19 vaccine. Clones were sequenced by immunoSEQ multiplex PCR, and TCRdb holds only the in-frame ones, with some missing. The repertoire includes roughly 130,000 clones, 80% to 90% of them detected once, and about 8.3% sits in the top ten. Sequences were derived from peripheral blood, sampled on day 0 of AZD1222 vaccination. Receptor source: an adult in good health.

This clone was observed a handful of times. V and J are TRBV7-2 and TRBJ2-2, with TRBD2 matching 13 bases. V trimming: 6 bases; J trimming: 6 bases; junction bases outside the gene matches: 7. The CDR3 runs to 16 residues. CDR1 SGHTA and CDR2 FQGNSA come from the germline V gene. This CDR3 is CASRAPGLAGPGELFF. The CDR3 DNA reads TGTGCCAGCAGGGCTCCGGGACTAGCGGGGCCCGGGGAGCTGTTTTTT.

This chain connects TRBV28 to TRBJ2-5, with D perhaps being TRBD1 or TRBD2 (5 bases each). The V end lost 4 bases, the J end lost 1 base, and 13 bases lay between the germline ends. The CDR3 is 15 residues long. Germline V CDR1 and CDR2: MDHEN, SYDVKM. The CDR3 bases are TGTGCCAGCAGTTCCTCCGGGACGCGCCAAGAGACCCAGTACTTC. This encodes CASSSSGTRQETQYF.

The J gene is TRBJ2-1, the V gene TRBV2, with 11 bases identical to TRBD1. Looked up from germline, CDR1 is SNHLY and CDR2 is FYNNEI. V dropped 4 bases and J dropped 9; count of bases not matched to a gene: 11. This CDR3 has 16 residues. The CDR3 protein is CASSGTGGNPNSEQFF. The CDR3 coding sequence is TGTGCCAGCAGTGGGACAGGGGGCAACCCGAACAGTGAGCAGTTCTTC.

This clone was seen just once. V is TRBV7-3 and J is TRBJ1-1, with D possibly being TRBD1 (6 bases). This CDR3 has 14 residues. Germline V gene lookup returns CDR1 SGHTA and CDR2 FQGTGA. The ends were cut back, 1 base at V and 5 bases at J, with 11 bases in the middle. Here the CDR3 reads CASSLKTTGTEAFF. The DNA of the CDR3 is TGTGCCAGCAGCTTAAAGACTACAGGGACTGAAGCTTTCTTT.

V and J are TRBV25-1 and TRBJ1-3, with TRBD1 as a possible D gene (5 bases). V was shortened by 2 bases and J by 2 bases, with 7 bases between the two germline ends. Germline CDR1 reads MGHDK; CDR2 reads SYGVNS. The CDR3 totals 14 residues. In nucleotides, the CDR3 is TGTGCCAGCAGTGAAGCACAGGCTGGAAACACCATATATTTT. Translated, it gives CASSEAQAGNTIYF.

This clone was recorded a few times. The J gene is TRBJ2-3, the V gene TRBV7-2; D is uncertain. CDR1 and CDR2 (germline): SGHTA, FQGNSA. V lost 0 bases and J lost 6, with 7 bases in between. The CDR3 sequence is 13 residues long. CDR3 sequence reads: CASSLAPQDTQYF. The CDR3 DNA follows: TGTGCCAGCAGCTTAGCGCCCCAGGATACGCAGTATTTT.

V and J are TRBV29-1 and TRBJ2-3; a possible D gene is TRBD2 (6 bases). V was pared by 1 base and J by 1 base, with 9 bases between. From germline, CDR1 is SQVTM and CDR2 ANQGSEA. This CDR3 is 14 amino acids long. CDR3 in amino acids: CSVEGGAGTDTQYF. CDR3 coding DNA: TGCAGCGTTGAAGGCGGGGCTGGCACAGATACGCAGTATTTT.